The 4 T cell receptor beta chains given below trace back to one sample, sequenced in a study of post-analysis software for immune sequencing data. General study results and limits: The five TRBV segments detected at higher frequency in patients than in controls included TRBV5-6, TRBV5-1 and TRBV20-1.

TCR beta libraries were prepared from cDNA with unique molecular identifiers. MiXCR, run by TCRdb on the PCR reads, gives a single entry per CDR3 protein. The sample holds some 450,000 distinct CDR3 sequences, roughly 45% seen once. The antigens of these receptors remain unknown. The sequenced material came from blood. The receptors shown here come from a girl between 5 and 17 years old with multiple sclerosis.

The rearrangement uses TRBV28 and TRBJ2-3; no firm D call. Germline CDR1 MDHEN, CDR2 SYDVKM. The CDR3 has 14 amino acids. V lost 0 bases, J lost 5 bases, and 9 bases lay in between. The chain's CDR3 is CASSLWRNRDTQYF. CDR3 in DNA: TGTGCCAGCAGTTTATGGCGCAACAGAGATACGCAGTATTTT.

In this sample, this clonotype turned up a few times. The V and J genes are TRBV20-1 and TRBJ1-2; D not resolved. The CDR3 consists of 11 residues. Trimming removed 6 bases at V and 6 bases at J, with 11 bases between. The germline V gene has CDR1 DFQATT and CDR2 SNEGSKA (reference sequence). The CDR3 sequence is CSAARRHGYTF. CDR3 coding DNA: TGCAGTGCGGCGAGACGCCATGGCTACACCTTC.

The J gene is TRBJ2-4, the V gene TRBV2; tentatively, D is TRBD2 (6 bases). The CDR3 contains 9 residues. The germline V gene has CDR1 SNHLY and CDR2 FYNNEI. V lost 8 bases and J 13 bases, leaving 9 bases between the germline ends. The CDR3 region is CASAEGQYF. The CDR3 coding sequence is TGTGCCAGCGCGGAGGGGCAGTACTTC.

This chain connects TRBV5-1 to TRBJ2-1; 9 positions agree with TRBD1. After removal of 2 bases from V and 12 bases from J, the junction contained 6 bases not matched to a gene. The CDR3 runs 13 residues. Germline-derived CDR1 and CDR2 are SGHRS and YFSETQ. This chain's CDR3 is CASSLDRGVGQFF. Here the CDR3 DNA reads TGCGCCAGCAGCTTAGACAGGGGGGTGGGGCAGTTCTTC.